This TCR beta chain emerged from a study of response to subunit inactivated influenza vaccine. This clonotype was seen a few times. TCRdb itself ran the RT-PCR reads through MiXCR, one entry per CDR3 protein. The sample holds about 310,000 distinct CDR3 sequences, about 20% seen once. The sequence was obtained from a man between 50 and 75 years old who received an inactivated influenza vaccine. Sequenced material: PBMCs from blood, taken about 20 months after vaccination.

The CDR3: CASSLAAETYGYTF. In DNA, the CDR3 is TGTGCCAGCAGTTTAGCAGCAGAGACCTATGGCTACACCTTC. The chain couples TRBV28 to TRBJ1-2; D unclear. In germline, CDR1 is MDHEN, CDR2 SYDVKM. V was pared by 2 bases and J by 4 bases, with 11 bases between. This CDR3 comprises 14 residues.